This T cell receptor (beta chain) derives from a study of neurological immune-mediated disorders. Study-wide results and limits: The expanded clones of different subjects shared no CDR3 amino acid sequences (suggesting private repertoires in all groups).

Synthesis of cDNA used 5'RACE (with 10-nucleotide random UMIs). TCRdb passed the 5' RACE reads through MiXCR, listing each CDR3 protein once. The sample lists more than 75,000 distinct CDR3 sequences; 10% were seen once. The V and J ends lost 2 bases and 8 bases respectively, with 17 bases between them. The germline gives CDR1 SGHRS, CDR2 YFSETQ. The CDR3 covers 15 residues. Details on this clonotype: Its target is not known. A clone one base away is much larger, so this may be a read error.

The gene calls are TRBV5-1 and TRBJ2-1; tentatively, D is TRBD1 (6 bases). The source of this sequence is a man aged 40-55 years in good health. Sequencing used PBMCs. CDR3 DNA sequence: TGCGCCAGCAGCTTTGTACAGGGAACGCTATATGAGCAGTTCTTC. Protein product: CASSFVQGTLYEQFF.